This is a list of T cell receptor beta chains from one sample in a study of shared clonotypes between healthy human individuals. Produced via immunoSEQ multiplex PCR; TCRdb's table is partial and in-frame only. The sample holds millions of clones, 85% to 95% seen once. What was sequenced was naive CD4+ T cells sorted from blood. These receptors were taken from a man in his late teens or twenties in good health. CDR3s include the opening cysteine and the closing phenylalanine or tryptophan.

v_gene	j_gene	CDR3aa
TRBV28	TRBJ2-2	CASWTGNGDTGELFF
TRBV10-3	TRBJ1-2	CAISLTGVYGYTF
TRBV19	TRBJ2-7	CASSLARTSGTSYEQYF
TRBV5-1	TRBJ2-1	CASSLVAGGPDEQFF
TRBV10-3	TRBJ2-6	CAISGTATGANVLTF
TRBV18	TRBJ2-3	CASSPSAGFTDTQYF
TRBV15	TRBJ1-5	CATSRVAPGTVSNQPQHF
TRBV29-1	TRBJ1-4	CSVAGAGDSTNEKLFF
TRBV10-3	TRBJ1-1	CAISDGGQVKAFF
TRBV5-6	TRBJ2-7	CASSRVYEQYF
TRBV4-1	TRBJ2-4	CASSPPPTGYSLAKNIQYF
TRBV5-1	TRBJ2-5	CASSLDAQSETQYF
TRBV18	TRBJ2-1	CASSPGPASYNEQFF
TRBV4-1	TRBJ1-5	CASSLLLGQGNQPQHF
TRBV6-1	TRBJ1-4	CASSDSWLPNEKLFF
TRBV6-6	TRBJ2-7	CASSFWGSYEQYF
TRBV4-1	TRBJ1-4	CASSPDLGARGEKLFF
TRBV27	TRBJ2-3	CASSFGLAVGEDTQYF
TRBV10-1	TRBJ2-7	CASSESRRAWGEQYF
TRBV5-1	TRBJ2-7	CASSLEQGFEQYF
TRBV19	TRBJ1-5	CASSIGTDYSNQPQHF
TRBV10-1	TRBJ2-5	CASSDGSLGETQYF
TRBV6-5	TRBJ1-2	CASSYSGLATYGYTF
TRBV4-1	.	CASSPVGWAGLAGGPFAEQYF
TRBV5-1	TRBJ2-5	CASSATSGSIETQYF
TRBV6-5	TRBJ2-7	CASSYSILRGAYEQYF
TRBV27	TRBJ2-2	CASRFAGTGELFF
TRBV10-3	TRBJ1-1	CAISEGGAEAFF
TRBV19	TRBJ1-3	CASTPSSGNTIYF
TRBV10-3	TRBJ2-2	CAISESTRGNTGELFF
TRBV4-1	TRBJ1-1	CASSQHEGTEAFF
TRBV5-1	TRBJ2-1	CASRPGRLAGGRSYNEQFF
TRBV7-9	TRBJ2-3	CASSPGTSGRAGSTDTQYF
TRBV9	TRBJ2-2	CASSVKGGQGLHTGELFF
TRBV5-4	TRBJ2-2	CASSLPQAGNTGELFF
TRBV6-5	TRBJ1-1	CASSRGQGAEAFF
TRBV6-4	TRBJ1-2	CASRLGTGVGYTF
TRBV7-8	TRBJ2-5	CASSPRQGALGETQYF
TRBV30	TRBJ2-2	CAWRPAGTGGTGELFF
TRBV28	TRBJ1-5	CASRNGGQGAGQPQHF
TRBV6-1	TRBJ2-2	CASKQGSNTGELFF
TRBV9	TRBJ2-1	CASSEALGLAGNNEQFF